This T cell receptor beta chain was recovered during a study of blood T cell repertoires in COVID-19. Looking at the study overall: Researchers got acute and convalescent COVID-19 samples from the United States, Italy and Spain.

Symptom resolution, clearance, or two negative PCRs marked the recovered donors of Cohort 3. In its sample, this clone was seen once. Clones were read by immunoSEQ multiplex PCR, and TCRdb kept only the in-frame ones, dropping some. Seen here are 300,000 to 400,000 clones, approximately 88% observed once, and the top ten hold 5%. The V gene's germline CDR1 is SGHAT and CDR2 FQNNGV. The CDR3 consists of 18 residues. Germline trimming cut 3 bases from V and 0 bases from J; bases unmatched to any gene: 7. The V call is TRBV11-2, the J call TRBJ2-2; 10 bases agree with TRBD2. The TCR was taken from a man aged 25 to 40 who had recovered from COVID-19. Sequencing used PBMCs or T cells enriched from blood (not recorded which). The CDR3 nucleotides are TGTGCCAGCAGCTTCCCCCTAGCGGGGGACGCGAACACCGGGGAGCTGTTTTTT. It yields the protein CASSFPLAGDANTGELFF.